The T cell receptor (beta chain) described here comes from a study of cytomegalovirus exposure and HLA in healthy donors. Study conclusions and caveats: It was reported that TCR beta sequences correctly inferred the HLA-A and HLA-B alleles for most subjects. For TCR beta chains, V- and J-gene trimming was later linked to a missense DCLRE1C variant. A later analysis linked around 15,000 TCR beta sequences to HLA alleles at 0.05 false discovery rate. Cytomegalovirus association was listed for roughly 160 TCR beta chains.

In regard to this clone: No antigen is known for it.

13 Jbeta primers and 60 Vbeta primers were used for the PCR. Profiling relied on immunoSEQ multiplex PCR, and the TCRdb table lists in-frame clones only, not all of them. There are some 130,000 clones in the sample; under 85% occur only once, and around 4% lies in the top ten. Per germline, CDR1 MNHNY and CDR2 SVGAGI (reference sequence). CDR3 length: 14 residues. The V segment lost 6 bases and the J segment 0 bases; nucleotides outside the gene matches: 1. The specimen was PBMCs. The clonotype was recovered from a male donor in good health and CMV-seropositive. The rearrangement links TRBV6-6 to TRBJ1-5, with TRBD1 identical over 8 bases. In DNA form, the CDR3 reads TGTGCCAGCAGCGGACAGGGTAGCAATCAGCCCCAGCATTTT. Translation: CASSGQGSNQPQHF.